The TCR beta chain under discussion was sequenced for a study of OX40 agonist ivuxolimab in advanced cancers. Whole-study context: Prior therapy, whether anti-PD-1, anti-PD-L1 or anti-CTLA-4, was allowed, and approximately 37% had some. Whole-study results and caveats: Among the least clonally expanded were partial responders at 0.1-3.0 mg/kg. On average, CD8+ T cells showed a greater number of expanded clones than CD4+.

Germline-derived CDR1 and CDR2 are ENHRY and SYGVKD. CDR3 length: 13 residues. With regard to this clone: Its matching antigen is unknown. An end of the junction differs from the germline gene, which may be a read error.

TCRdb's copy holds only in-frame clones and misses some; the assay was immunoSEQ multiplex PCR. Of some 16,000 clones in the sample, about 75% were seen once. The sequence was obtained from an adult with an advanced solid tumor such as melanoma, head and neck, liver or kidney cancer. V and J are TRBV10-3 and TRBJ1-5, with D hard to call. Sequencing used CD4+ or CD8+ T cells sorted from blood, obtained in a trial of the OX40 agonist ivuxolimab. This CDR3 is CAISEPESPRLNF. The CDR3 DNA reads TGTGCCATCAGTGAGCCCGAGAGCCCACGGCTGAATTTT.